This T cell receptor (beta chain) was profiled in a study of Tregs in tolerant kidney transplant recipients. Method: immunoSEQ multiplex PCR; TCRdb's copy keeps in-frame clones and lacks some. The sample includes over 60,000 clones, roughly 84% seen only once; the top ten take roughly 4%. The CDR3 length is 13 residues. Germline-derived CDR1 and CDR2 are MNHNS and SASEGT. V shed 7 bases and J shed 3 bases, with 11 bases lying between them. This TCR came from a human donor in good health. The chain recombines TRBV6-1 with TRBJ2-3, with D unclear. The specimen sequenced was CD4+ T cells from blood. CDR3 in amino acids: CASTEPKTDTQYF. For the CDR3, the DNA is TGTGCCAGCACCGAACCTAAAACAGATACGCAGTATTTT.